Following are 19 T cell receptor beta chains from one sample sequenced in a study of tumor and adjacent non-tumor tissue in lung cancer. TCRbeta libraries were built with three rounds of nested PCR, modified from ARM-PCR. TCRdb itself ran the multiplex PCR reads through MiXCR, one entry per CDR3 protein. This table holds 94,000 or so distinct CDR3 sequences, around 82% found once. This sample's RNA came from whole unsorted tissue. The normal lung tissue was taken more than 3 cm from the tumor edge. Specimen: distant non-tumor lung tissue. These receptor sequences come from a woman aged 45 to 65 with non-small cell lung cancer.

This clonotype was recorded only once. As the CDR3 is not closed by the conserved phenylalanine or tryptophan, this likely results from a read error. CDR3 region: CASGLEAFGRAQETQFL. CDR3 DNA sequence: TGTGCCAGCGGCTTAGAAGCCTTCGGCAGGGCCCAAGAGACCCAGTTCTTA. The chain links TRBV11-2 to TRBJ2-5, with a possible D match to TRBD1 (5 bases). Matching the DNA end better, TRBJ2-1 makes the J call doubtful. Germline values: CDR1 SGHAT, CDR2 FQNNGV. The CDR3 length is 17 residues.

Of note for this clonotype: Compared with germline, one end of the junction differs, possibly owing to a read error. CDR3 protein: CVSSQDLLSRDRASF. The CDR3 DNA follows: TGCGTCAGCAGCCAAGATCTGTTGTCCCGGGACAGGGCCAGCTTC. The chain recombines TRBV4-1 with TRBJ2-7, with 9 bases that match TRBD1. The germline CDR1 and CDR2 sequences are MGHRA and YSYEKL. There are 15 residues in the CDR3.

Points on this clonotype: Compared with germline, one end of the junction differs, possibly owing to a read error. The chain has TRBV6-5 and TRBJ2-3, with 8 bases matching TRBD1. CDR3 length: 17 amino acids. Germline V CDR1 and CDR2: MNHEY, SVGAGI. CDR3 sequence reads: CASSYVIGQGMGDTHYF. In DNA, the CDR3 is TGTGCCAGCAGTTACGTGATTGGACAGGGCATGGGGGATACGCACTATTTT.

The table lists this clonotype with many counts. The rearrangement joins TRBV9 to TRBJ2-3; 11 bases map to TRBD2. The CDR3 is 20 residues long. The V gene's germline CDR1 is SGDLS and CDR2 YYNGEE. V trimming: 0 bases; J trimming: 2 bases; junction bases outside the gene matches: 14. DNA for the CDR3: TGTGCCAGCAGCGTAGCTCTCCGTATAGCGGGAGGGTTAGCCACAGATACGCAGTATTTT. As protein: CASSVALRIAGGLATDTQYF.

CDR3 amino acids: CASSFPTSGGGGGTDTQHF. CDR3 nucleotide sequence: TGTGCAAGTAGCTTTCCGACTAGCGGGGGCGGCGGGGGCACAGATACGCAGCATTTT. The chain couples TRBV7-9 to TRBJ2-3; TRBD1 might be the D (6 bases). The assigned J gene may be wrong: the sequence end matches TRBJ1-5 better. CDR1 is SEHNR, CDR2 FQNEAQ, per germline (reference sequence). This CDR3 is built from 19 residues.

The rearrangement links TRBV29-1 to TRBJ1-1, with D unclear. The CDR3 length is 12 residues. CDR1 is SQVTM and CDR2 is ANQGSEA in the germline V gene. Trimming cost V 8 bases and J 4 bases, with 14 bases left between them. The CDR3 sequence is CSTVETSTEAFF. DNA of the CDR3: TGCAGCACCGTTGAAACGAGCACTGAAGCTTTCTTT.

Comment on this clonotype: The junction and the germline gene differ at one end; a read error may be behind it. The chain uses TRBV11-2 and TRBJ2-7, with a weak D call TRBD1 (6 bases). Germline values: CDR1 SGHAT, CDR2 FQNNGV. The CDR3 contains 14 residues. The CDR3 nucleotides read TGTGCCAGCAGCCTGACGGACAGTGCTTACGTGCAGTACTTC. Translating gives CASSLTDSAYVQYF.

With respect to this clonotype: Likely a read error: the CDR3 ends without its conserved phenylalanine or tryptophan. The rearrangement joins TRBV4-2 to TRBJ1-2; 7 bases agree with TRBD1. The CDR3 length is 13 residues. The trim removed 4 bases at V and 6 bases at J, leaving 5 bases unmatched. Germline V gives CDR1 LGHNA, CDR2 YNFKEQ. The chain's CDR3 is CASSPQGINGYTL. CDR3 DNA: TGTGCCAGCAGCCCACAGGGGATTAATGGCTACACCTTA.

The rearrangement links TRBV19 to TRBJ1-3; the D gene is possibly TRBD1 (5 bases). CDR1 and CDR2 from the germline V gene are LNHDA and SQIVND (reference sequence). V lost 7 bases to trimming and J lost 0 bases, with 19 bases between them. The CDR3 covers 17 residues. Here the CDR3 reads CASIRTGRPFSGNTIYF. The CDR3 DNA is TGTGCCAGTATTAGGACGGGACGGCCCTTCTCTGGAAACACCATATATTTT.

A word on this clonotype: At one end the junction does not follow the germline gene, possibly because of a read error. The CDR3 sequence: CASGSSRTRGYTETFF. CDR3 DNA sequence: TGTGCCAGCGGCTCCTCTCGAACAAGGGGATACACTGAAACTTTCTTT. This sequence joins TRBV6-6 and TRBJ1-1; D might be TRBD1 (5 bases). Germline V gene sequence: CDR1 MNHNY, CDR2 SVGAGI (reference sequence). The CDR3 extends over 16 amino acids.

On this clonotype: Just one base apart from a much larger clone, this may be a read error. J is TRBJ2-7 and V is TRBV28; unclear D gene. The V gene lost 10 bases and the J gene lost 4 bases, with 11 bases spanning the gap. CDR3 size: 11 residues. CDR1 is MDHEN and CDR2 is SYDVKM in the germline V gene. CDR3: CANSLDYEQYF. The CDR3 nucleotides read TGTGCCAACAGCCTAGATTACGAGCAGTACTTC.

A note on this clonotype: A much larger clone is a single base away; this may be a read error. The conserved final phenylalanine or tryptophan is absent from the CDR3, which likely points to a read error. The CDR3 DNA reads as TGCGCCAGCAGGGAGAGCGGGAGCTCCTACAATGAGCAGTTCTTA. Residues: CASRESGSSYNEQFL. The rearrangement links TRBV5-1 to TRBJ2-1; 8 bases fit TRBD2. Germline V gene lookup returns CDR1 SGHRS and CDR2 YFSETQ. Trimming took 5 bases from V and 0 from J; bases not matched to a gene: 4. This CDR3 region has 15 residues.

This clonotype was seen more than once but under ten times. Sequence at one end of the junction differs from germline and may be a read error. The chain has TRBV4-1 and TRBJ2-7; possibly TRBD1 for D (5 bases). The length of the CDR3 is 15 residues. The V gene's germline CDR1 is MGHRA and CDR2 YSYEKL. DNA for the CDR3: TGCGCCGGCAGCCAAGCCCTGACAGACTCCTACGAGCAGTACTTC. It encodes CAGSQALTDSYEQYF.

With regard to this clonotype: The germline gene is not matched at one end of the junction; a read error may be the cause. The chain combines TRBV20-1 with TRBJ2-7, with 8 bases lining up with TRBD1. CDR1 is DFQATT, CDR2 SNEGSKA, per germline (reference sequence). This CDR3 comprises 14 residues. The CDR3 here is CNARVNRGKYEQYF. CDR3 in DNA: TGCAATGCTAGAGTTAACAGGGGGAAGTACGAACAGTACTTC.

In the case of this clonotype: The junction and the germline gene differ at one end; a read error may be behind it. The chain combines TRBV4-1 with TRBJ2-1; D is perhaps TRBD2 (5 bases). Germline CDR1 and CDR2: MGHRA and YSYEKL. The CDR3 has 14 residues. CDR3: CASSPGPGYNEQSF. The CDR3 region has the DNA TGCGCCAGCAGCCCCGGGCCGGGGTACAATGAGCAGTCCTTC.

A word on this clonotype: A much larger clone lies one base from this, so it may be a read error. The chain employs TRBV5-1 and TRBJ2-1; D is perhaps TRBD1 or TRBD2 (7 bases each). V dropped 9 bases and J dropped 0 bases, with 19 bases sitting between them. This CDR3 comprises 16 residues. From germline, CDR1 is SGHRS and CDR2 YFSETQ. The DNA of the CDR3 is TGCGCCATCAGGGGGAGCGGGATGTACTCCTACAATGAGCAGTTCTTC. As protein: CAIRGSGMYSYNEQFF.

In this sample, this clonotype turned up once. A read error may account for a junction end that differs from germline. The J gene is TRBJ2-3, the V gene TRBV11-2; the D gene is possibly TRBD2 (6 bases). CDR1 is SGHAT, CDR2 FQNNGV, per germline. The CDR3 is made up of 16 amino acids. The chain's CDR3 is CASGLWGQLATDTQYF. The CDR3 nucleotides are TGCGCAAGCGGCTTGTGGGGCCAGCTAGCGACAGATACGCAGTATTTT.

On this clonotype: A much larger clone lies a single base off, so this may be a read error. The chain links TRBV20-1 to TRBJ2-3; 8 bases line up with TRBD2. Germline assignment: CDR1 DFQATT and CDR2 SNEGSKA (reference sequence). After removal of 5 bases from V and 2 bases from J, the junction contained 12 bases not matched to a gene. The CDR3 contains 16 residues. CDR3 in DNA: TGCAGTGCTGCTCCCCAAACTAGCGGAACCACAGATACGCAGTATTTT. It translates to CSAAPQTSGTTDTQYF.

This clonotype was seen a handful of times. This may arise from a read error, as a much more abundant clone is one base away. Because it lacks the conserved phenylalanine or tryptophan at the end, this CDR3 is likely a read error. This chain connects TRBV30 to TRBJ2-3; TRBD1 is a possible D gene (6 bases). This CDR3 spans 14 amino acids. Germline V gene sequence: CDR1 GTSNPN, CDR2 SVGIG (reference sequence). With 5 bases removed from V and 0 bases from J, the gap between germline ends came to 12 bases. CDR3 DNA: TGTGCCTGGGAAGACAGGACGAGCACAGATACGCAGTATTTG. Translation: CAWEDRTSTDTQYL.